This T cell receptor (beta chain) was found in a study of blood T cell repertoires in COVID-19. This clone has only one observation. With 5 bases removed from V and 5 bases from J, the gap between germline ends came to 7 bases. The CDR3 sequence is 12 residues long. Per germline, CDR1 SGHTA and CDR2 FQGTGA. As originally analysed: Amplification from reference gene primers served as the basis for estimated nucleated cell counts. This table comes from immunoSEQ multiplex PCR, and its TCRdb copy is limited to in-frame clones, with some not included. That table supplies the V and J calls and clone size; D and trimming were determined from the DNA. The table lists 200,000 or so clones, about 84% of them singletons.

The sequence was collected from a woman aged 30 to 39 with acute or convalescent COVID-19. This chain links TRBV7-3 with TRBJ2-4, with a tentative D call TRBD2 (6 bases). The source material was peripheral blood. Here the CDR3 reads CASSGGQNIQYF. In DNA, the CDR3 is TGTGCCAGCAGCGGAGGGCAAAACATTCAGTACTTC.